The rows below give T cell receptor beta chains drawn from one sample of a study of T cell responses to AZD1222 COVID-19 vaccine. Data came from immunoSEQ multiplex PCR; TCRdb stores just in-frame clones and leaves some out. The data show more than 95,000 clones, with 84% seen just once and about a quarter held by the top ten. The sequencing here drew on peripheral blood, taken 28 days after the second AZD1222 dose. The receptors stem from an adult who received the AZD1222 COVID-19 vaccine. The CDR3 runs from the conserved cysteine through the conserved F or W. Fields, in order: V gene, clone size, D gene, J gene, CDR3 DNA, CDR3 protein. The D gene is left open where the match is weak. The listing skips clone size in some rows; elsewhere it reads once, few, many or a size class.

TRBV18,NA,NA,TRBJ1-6,TGTGCCAGCTCACCAGGGCCGGGGAGCTCCTATAATTCACCCCTCCACTTT,CASSPGPGSSYNSPLHF
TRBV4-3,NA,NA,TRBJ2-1,TGCGCCAGCAGCCAAGATATGTCGTCTAGCCCACCCTACAATGAGCAGTTCTTC,CASSQDMSSSPPYNEQFF
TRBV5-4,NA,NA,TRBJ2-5,TGTGCCAGCAGCTTGGGCGGGACAAGAAAAGAGACCCAGTACTTC,CASSLGGTRKETQYF
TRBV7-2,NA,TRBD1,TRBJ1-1,TGTGCCAGCATCTTTGACAGGGGAGTAGGCACTGAAGCTTTCTTT,CASIFDRGVGTEAFF
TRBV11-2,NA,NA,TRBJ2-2,TGTGCCAGCAGCTTGGTCACCGGGGAGCTGTTTTTT,CASSLVTGELFF
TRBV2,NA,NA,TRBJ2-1,TGTGCCAGCAGCGTTTTGGGGAGCTCCTACAATGAGCAGTTCTTC,CASSVLGSSYNEQFF
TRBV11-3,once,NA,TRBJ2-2,TGTGCCAGCAGCCAGGACGGGAACACCGGGGAGCTGTTTTTT,CASSQDGNTGELFF
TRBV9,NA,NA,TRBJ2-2,TGTGCCAGCAGCGTAGGGGGTGCGGCCGGGGAGCTGTTTTTT,CASSVGGAAGELFF
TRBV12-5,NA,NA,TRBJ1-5,TGTGCTAGTGGTTTGGCTCAACGGGGGCAGGACTCAGGCAGCAATCAGCCCCAGCATTTT,CASGLAQRGQDSGSNQPQHF
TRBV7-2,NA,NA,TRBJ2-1,TGTGCCAGCAGCTTAGCGGGGGGGCCACGCGAGCAGTTCTTC,CASSLAGGPREQFF
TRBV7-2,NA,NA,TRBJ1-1,TGTGCCAGCAGCCTCCCGCAGACCACTGAAGCTTTCTTT,CASSLPQTTEAFF
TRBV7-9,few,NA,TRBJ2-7,TGTGCCAGCAGCTCAGAATTTAGCTCCTACGAGCAGTACTTC,CASSSEFSSYEQYF
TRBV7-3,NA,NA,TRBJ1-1,TGTGCCAGCAGCTTACGGTCAGGGAACACTGAAGCTTTCTTT,CASSLRSGNTEAFF
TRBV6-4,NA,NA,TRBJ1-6,TGTGCCAGCAGTGCCCAGGGACCGAATTCACCCCTCCACTTT,CASSAQGPNSPLHF
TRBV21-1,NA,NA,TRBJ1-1,TGTGCCAGCAGCAAAGGTGTCCAGGGACTGAACACTGAAGCTTTCTTT,CASSKGVQGLNTEAFF
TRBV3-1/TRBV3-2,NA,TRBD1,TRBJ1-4,TGTGCCAGCAGACCCAGCCAGGGGGCTTGGAAACTGTTTTTT,CASRPSQGAWKLFF
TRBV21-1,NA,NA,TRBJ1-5,TGTGCCAGCAGCAGGGACAGGGCTAATCAGCCCCAGCATTTT,CASSRDRANQPQHF
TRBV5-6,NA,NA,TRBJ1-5,TGTGCCAGCAGCTTAGGGCAAATTAGCAATCAGCCCCAGCATTTT,CASSLGQISNQPQHF
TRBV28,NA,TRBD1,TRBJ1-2,TGTGCCAGCAGTTTCAATAGGGGGCTGGATGGCTACACCTTC,CASSFNRGLDGYTF
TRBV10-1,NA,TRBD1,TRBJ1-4,TGCGCCAGCAGTGAGGACAGGGTGGATGAAAAACTGTTTTTT,CASSEDRVDEKLFF
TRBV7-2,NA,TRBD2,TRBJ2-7,TGTGCCAGCAGCTTACAGCGGGGGGGCGGCAACGAGCAGTACTTC,CASSLQRGGGNEQYF
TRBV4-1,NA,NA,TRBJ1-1,TGCGCCAGCAGCCGCTCGCGGGGGGAGCGGACTGAAGCTTTCTTT,CASSRSRGERTEAFF
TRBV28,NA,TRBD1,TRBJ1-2,TGTGCCAGCAGTTTCTCCGGGACAGGGGTCATTGGCTACACCTTC,CASSFSGTGVIGYTF
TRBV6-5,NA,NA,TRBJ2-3,TGTGCCAGCGCTTACAGGGACGGCACAGATACGCAGTATTTT,CASAYRDGTDTQYF
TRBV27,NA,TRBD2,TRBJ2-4,TGTGCCAGCAGTAGCGGGGGGTGGACCAAAAACATTCAGTACTTC,CASSSGGWTKNIQYF
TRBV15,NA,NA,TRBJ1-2,TGTGCCACCAGCAGTTCAGGGATGGGGGGCTACACCTTC,CATSSSGMGGYTF
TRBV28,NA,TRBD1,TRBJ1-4,TGTGCCAGCAGTGCATTGGGACAGGTGGGGGAAAAACTGTTTTTT,CASSALGQVGEKLFF
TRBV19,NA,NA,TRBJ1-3,TGTGCCAGTAGTATCGGCGGAAACCCTGGAAACACCATATATTTT,CASSIGGNPGNTIYF
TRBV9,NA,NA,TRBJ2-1,TGTGCCAGCAGCGTAGCTACCGGGGCCCCCTACAATGAGCAGTTCTTC,CASSVATGAPYNEQFF
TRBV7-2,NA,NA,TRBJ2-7,TGTGCCAGCCTCTTGGGAATTGGGGCCTACGAGCAGTACTTC,CASLLGIGAYEQYF
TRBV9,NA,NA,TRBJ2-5,TGTGCCAGCAGCGTAGAGCCCCGGGCTAGCGAAGAGACCCAGTACTTC,CASSVEPRASEETQYF
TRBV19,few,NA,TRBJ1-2,TGTGCCAGTAGTAAGGCCGGGGCGGCTAACTATGGCTACACCTTC,CASSKAGAANYGYTF
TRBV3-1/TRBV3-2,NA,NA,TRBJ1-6,TGTGCCAGCAGCCCCGACGGTCATAATTCACCCCTCCACTTT,CASSPDGHNSPLHF
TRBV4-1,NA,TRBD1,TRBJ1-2,TGCGCCAGCAGCCAGCGGGTCCTTTTAACAGGGGGCTTCTATGGCTACACCTTC,CASSQRVLLTGGFYGYTF
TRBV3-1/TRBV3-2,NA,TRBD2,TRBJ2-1,TGTGCCAGCAGCCTCTCCGGACTAGCGGTGTTCTTC,CASSLSGLAVFF
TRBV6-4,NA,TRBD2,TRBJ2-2,TGTGCCATCATTAATGGCGGGGGATCTTACACCGGGGAGCTGTTTTTT,CAIINGGGSYTGELFF
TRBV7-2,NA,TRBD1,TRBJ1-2,TGTGCCAGCAGCCCAGGGGCAGGGGGCGATGGCTACACCTTC,CASSPGAGGDGYTF
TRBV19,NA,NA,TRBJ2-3,TGTGCCAGTAGTACCGGTATAACAGATACGCAGTATTTT,CASSTGITDTQYF
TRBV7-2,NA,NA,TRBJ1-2,TGTGCCAGCAGCACATACAGGGACGGCTACACCTTC,CASSTYRDGYTF
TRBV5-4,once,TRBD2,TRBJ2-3,TGTGCCAGCAGCCGAGCGGGGGGTAACACAGATACGCAGTATTTT,CASSRAGGNTDTQYF